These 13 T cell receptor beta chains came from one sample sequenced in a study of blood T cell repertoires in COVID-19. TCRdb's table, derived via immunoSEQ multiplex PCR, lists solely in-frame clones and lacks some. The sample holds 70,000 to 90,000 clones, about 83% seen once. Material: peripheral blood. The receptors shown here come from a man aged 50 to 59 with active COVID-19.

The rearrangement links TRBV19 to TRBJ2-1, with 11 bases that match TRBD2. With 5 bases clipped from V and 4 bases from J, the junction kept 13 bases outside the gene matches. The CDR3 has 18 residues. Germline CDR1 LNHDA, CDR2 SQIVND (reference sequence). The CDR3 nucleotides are TGTGCCAGTAGTGCCTTAAACTTTAGCGGGAGGGCTTACAATGAGCAGTTCTTC. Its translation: CASSALNFSGRAYNEQFF.

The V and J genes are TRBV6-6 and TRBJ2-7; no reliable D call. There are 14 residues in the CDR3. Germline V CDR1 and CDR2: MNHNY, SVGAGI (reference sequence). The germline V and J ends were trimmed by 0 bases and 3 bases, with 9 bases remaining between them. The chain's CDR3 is CASSYSPSGYEQYF. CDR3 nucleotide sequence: TGTGCCAGCAGTTACTCCCCCTCCGGCTACGAGCAGTACTTC.

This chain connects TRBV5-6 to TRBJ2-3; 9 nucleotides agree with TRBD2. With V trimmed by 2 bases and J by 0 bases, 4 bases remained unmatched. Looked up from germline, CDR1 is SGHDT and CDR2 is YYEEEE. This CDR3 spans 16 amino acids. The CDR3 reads CASSFELAGSTDTQYF. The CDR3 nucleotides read TGTGCCAGCAGCTTTGAGCTAGCGGGGAGCACAGATACGCAGTATTTT.

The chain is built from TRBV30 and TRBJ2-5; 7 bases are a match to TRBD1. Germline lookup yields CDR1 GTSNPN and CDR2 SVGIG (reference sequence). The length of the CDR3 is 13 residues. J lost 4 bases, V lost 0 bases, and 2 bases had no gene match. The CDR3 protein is CAWSVQGRETQYF. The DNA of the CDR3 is TGTGCCTGGAGTGTACAGGGGAGAGAGACCCAGTACTTC. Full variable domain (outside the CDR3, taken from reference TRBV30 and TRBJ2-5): SQTIHQWPATLVQPVGSPLSLECTVEGTSNPNLYWYRQAAGRGLQLLFYSVGIGQISSEVPQNLSASRPQDRQFILSSKKLLLSDSGFYLCAWSVQGRETQYFGPGTRLLVL.

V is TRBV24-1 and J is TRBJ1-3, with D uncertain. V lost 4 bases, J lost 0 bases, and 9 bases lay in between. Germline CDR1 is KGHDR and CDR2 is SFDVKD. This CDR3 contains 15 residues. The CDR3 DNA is TGTGCCACCAGTGACACGGGGTTCTCTGGAAACACCATATATTTT. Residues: CATSDTGFSGNTIYF.

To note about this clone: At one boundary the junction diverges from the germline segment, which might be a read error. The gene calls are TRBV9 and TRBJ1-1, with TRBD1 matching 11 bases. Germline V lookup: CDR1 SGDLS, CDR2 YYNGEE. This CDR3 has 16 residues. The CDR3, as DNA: TGTGCCGGCAGCCCGCGAGGACAGGGGGCGAACACTGAAGCTTTCTTT. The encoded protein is CAGSPRGQGANTEAFF.

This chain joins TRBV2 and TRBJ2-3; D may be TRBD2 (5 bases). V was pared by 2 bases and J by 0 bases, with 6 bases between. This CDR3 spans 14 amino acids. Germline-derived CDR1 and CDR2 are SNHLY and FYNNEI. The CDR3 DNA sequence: TGTGCCAGCAGTGAAAGGACTAGCACAGATACGCAGTATTTT. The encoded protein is CASSERTSTDTQYF.

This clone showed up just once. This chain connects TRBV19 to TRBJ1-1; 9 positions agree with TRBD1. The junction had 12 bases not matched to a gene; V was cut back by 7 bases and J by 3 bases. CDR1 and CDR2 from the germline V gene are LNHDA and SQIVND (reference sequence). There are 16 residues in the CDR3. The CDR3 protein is CASIRGDRGKYTEAFF. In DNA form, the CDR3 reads TGTGCCAGTATAAGGGGAGACAGGGGGAAATACACTGAAGCTTTCTTT. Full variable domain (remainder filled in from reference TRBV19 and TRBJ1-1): DGGITQSPKYLFRKEGQNVTLSCEQNLNHDAMYWYRQDPGQGLRLIYYSQIVNDFQKGDIAEGYSVSREKKESFPLTVTSAQKNPTAFYLCASIRGDRGKYTEAFFGQGTRLTVV.

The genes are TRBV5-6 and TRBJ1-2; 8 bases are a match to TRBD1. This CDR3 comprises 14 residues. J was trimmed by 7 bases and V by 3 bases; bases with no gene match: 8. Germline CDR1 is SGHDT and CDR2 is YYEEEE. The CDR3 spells CASSSWTGWSGYTF. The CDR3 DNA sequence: TGTGCCAGCAGCTCTTGGACAGGGTGGAGTGGCTACACCTTC.

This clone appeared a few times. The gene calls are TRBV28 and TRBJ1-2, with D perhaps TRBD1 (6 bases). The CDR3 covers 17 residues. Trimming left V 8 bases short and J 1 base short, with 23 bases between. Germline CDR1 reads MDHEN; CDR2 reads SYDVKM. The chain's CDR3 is CASAWRTVATFNYGYTF. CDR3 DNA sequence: TGTGCCAGCGCCTGGAGGACAGTGGCTACTTTTAACTATGGCTACACCTTC.

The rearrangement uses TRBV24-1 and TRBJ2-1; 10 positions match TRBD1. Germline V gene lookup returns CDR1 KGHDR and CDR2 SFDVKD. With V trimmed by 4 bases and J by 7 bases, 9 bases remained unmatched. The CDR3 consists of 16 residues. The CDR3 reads CATSDPRQGAGNEQFF. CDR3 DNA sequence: TGTGCCACCAGTGACCCAAGACAGGGGGCAGGGAATGAGCAGTTCTTC.

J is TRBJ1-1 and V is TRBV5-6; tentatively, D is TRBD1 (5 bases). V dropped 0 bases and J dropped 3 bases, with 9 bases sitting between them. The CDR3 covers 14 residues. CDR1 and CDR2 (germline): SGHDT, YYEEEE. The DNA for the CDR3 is TGTGCCAGCAGCTTGGGCAGGGCGGACACTGAAGCTTTCTTT. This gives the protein CASSLGRADTEAFF.

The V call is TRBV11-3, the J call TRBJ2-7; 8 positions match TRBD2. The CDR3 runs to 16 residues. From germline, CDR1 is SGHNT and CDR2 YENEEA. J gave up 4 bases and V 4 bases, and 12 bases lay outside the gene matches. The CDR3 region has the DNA TGTGCCAGCAGCTCCCGTAGCGGGGCAGAGGTTTACGAGCAGTACTTC. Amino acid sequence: CASSSRSGAEVYEQYF.